Each of the 23 T cell receptor beta chains below was sequenced from the same sample in a study of blood T cell repertoires in COVID-19. Assay: immunoSEQ multiplex PCR; the TCRdb copy retains only in-frame clones and omits some. The data contain 86,000 or so clones, approximately 82% of them singletons. Sequenced input: peripheral blood. The receptors stem from a woman of 80 years or more with acute or convalescent COVID-19.

The chain uses TRBV7-8 and TRBJ1-3; D remains unclear. The CDR3 loop spans 16 amino acids. The germline gives CDR1 SGHVS, CDR2 FQNEAQ. Trimming pared 4 bases from V and 0 bases from J, leaving 13 bases between. In DNA form, the CDR3 reads TGTGCCAGCAGCTCCCCGACTGGTCGCTCTGGAAACACCATATATTTT. Protein product: CASSSPTGRSGNTIYF.

V gene TRBV6-5 combines with J gene TRBJ1-2; D is possibly TRBD1 (5 bases). CDR3 length: 12 residues. V lost 11 bases to trimming and J lost 8 bases, with 18 bases between them. Germline V gene lookup returns CDR1 MNHEY and CDR2 SVGAGI. The CDR3 DNA follows: TGTGCCGCCTCGGACACAGTGCGAGGCTACACCTTC. It encodes CAASDTVRGYTF.

The CDR3 loop reads CASSLGVGNQPQHF. Here the CDR3 DNA reads TGTGCCAGCAGCTTGGGCGTAGGCAATCAGCCCCAGCATTTT. This sequence joins TRBV5-5 and TRBJ1-5; D remains unclear. CDR1 is SGHKS and CDR2 is YYEKEE in the germline V gene (reference sequence). The length of the CDR3 is 14 residues. Trimming cost V 0 bases and J 2 bases, with 6 bases left between them.

This clone has only a few counts. J is TRBJ2-1 and V is TRBV4-1; 8 positions match TRBD2. The CDR3 covers 14 residues. The trim removed 1 base at V and 8 bases at J, leaving 4 bases unmatched. The V gene's germline CDR1 is MGHRA and CDR2 YSYEKL. The CDR3: CASSQGGTSDEQFF. CDR3 coding DNA: TGCGCCAGCAGCCAAGGTGGGACTAGTGATGAGCAGTTCTTC.

The J gene is TRBJ1-1, the V gene TRBV6-5; 7 bases are shared with TRBD1. The V gene's germline CDR1 is MNHEY and CDR2 SVGAGI. The CDR3 is 14 residues long. With 7 bases clipped from V and 1 base from J, the junction kept 6 bases outside the gene matches. The CDR3 nucleotides are TGTGCCAGCAACATCGGACAGGAGAACACTGAAGCTTTCTTT. Protein: CASNIGQENTEAFF.

CDR3 nucleotides: TGTGCCAGCAGGGCCCTTTATTCCTACAATGAGCAGTTCTTC. Translating it yields CASRALYSYNEQFF. The rearrangement links TRBV28 to TRBJ2-1; D not resolved. CDR1 and CDR2 from the germline V gene are MDHEN and SYDVKM. V lost 6 bases, J lost 1 base, and 10 bases lay in between. The CDR3 covers 14 residues. The variable domain in full, with the rest retrieved from reference TRBV28 and TRBJ2-1, is DVKVTQSSRYLVKRTGEKVFLECVQDMDHENMFWYRQDPGLGLRLIYFSYDVKMKEKGDIPEGYSVSREKKERFSLILESASTNQTSMYLCASRALYSYNEQFFGPGTRLTVL.

The genes are TRBV5-1 and TRBJ1-1; 9 bases align to TRBD1. CDR1 and CDR2 from the germline V gene are SGHRS and YFSETQ. The CDR3 totals 14 residues. After removal of 2 bases from V and 3 bases from J, the junction contained 2 bases not matched to a gene. The CDR3 loop is CASSLQGADTEAFF. In DNA form, the CDR3 reads TGCGCCAGCAGCTTACAGGGGGCTGACACTGAAGCTTTCTTT.

CDR3 nucleotides: TGTGCCAGTCGGGGGGTCCCATGGGAGCAGTTCTTC. Its protein is CASRGVPWEQFF. V gene TRBV2 combines with J gene TRBJ2-1, with 7 nucleotides matching TRBD2. Germline V CDR1 and CDR2: SNHLY, FYNNEI. V dropped 9 bases and J dropped 10; count of bases not matched to a gene: 9. The CDR3 has 12 amino acids.

The gene calls are TRBV5-1 and TRBJ2-2; weak D call: TRBD1 (6 bases). Germline CDR1 and CDR2: SGHRS and YFSETQ. The CDR3 runs 14 residues. The germline V and J ends were trimmed by 4 bases and 4 bases, with 11 bases remaining between them. In DNA form, the CDR3 reads TGCGCCAGCAGCCCCGGGACAAGCACCGGGGAGCTGTTTTTT. It codes for CASSPGTSTGELFF. The complete variable domain, with remaining parts taken from reference TRBV5-1 and TRBJ2-2, reads KAGVTQTPRYLIKTRGQQVTLSCSPISGHRSVSWYQQTPGQGLQFLFEYFSETQRNKGNFPGRFSGRQFSNSRSEMNVSTLELGDSALYLCASSPGTSTGELFFGEGSRLTVL.

This rearrangement joins TRBV5-6 to TRBJ2-7, with 11 bases fitting TRBD2. The CDR3 loop spans 16 amino acids. The germline gives CDR1 SGHDT, CDR2 YYEEEE. The ends lost 0 bases at V and 2 bases at J; junction bases unmatched: 4. CDR3 DNA sequence: TGTGCCAGCAGCTTGGTCACTAGCGGGAGACCCTACGAGCAGTACTTC. Residues: CASSLVTSGRPYEQYF. Drawing the rest from reference TRBV5-6 and TRBJ2-7, the complete variable domain is DAGVTQSPTHLIKTRGQQVTLRCSPKSGHDTVSWYQQALGQGPQFIFQYYEEEERQRGNFPDRFSGHQFPNYSSELNVNALLLGDSALYLCASSLVTSGRPYEQYFGPGTRLTVT.

The chain carries TRBV29-1 and TRBJ2-7; 8 bases match TRBD2. The CDR3 loop spans 13 amino acids. Losses at the gene ends were 4 bases for V and 6 bases for J; bases not matched to a gene: 8. Germline V gives CDR1 SQVTM, CDR2 ANQGSEA. CDR3 DNA: TGCAGCGTTGCCGGGACTAGGGTTGGCGAGCAGTACTTC. Translating it yields CSVAGTRVGEQYF.

The sample holds a few counts of this clone. The chain uses TRBV21-1 and TRBJ1-5; the table's D call of TRBD1 was not tested on the DNA. TRBV21-1 is given as a pseudogene. This CDR3 region has 16 residues. This chain's CDR3 is CASSLGGQPINQPQHF. The CDR3 bases are TGTGCCAGTTCCCTAGGGGGACAGCCGATCAATCAGCCCCAGCATTTT.

The gene calls are TRBV7-2 and TRBJ2-3; TRBD2 might be the D (5 bases). CDR1 and CDR2 from the germline V gene are SGHTA and FQGNSA. Trimming pared 0 bases from V and 6 bases from J, leaving 7 bases between. This CDR3 is built from 13 residues. DNA of the CDR3: TGTGCCAGCAGCTTAGCCACGGGGGATACGCAGTATTTT. Amino acids: CASSLATGDTQYF. Complete variable domain (other parts from reference TRBV7-2 and TRBJ2-3): GAGVSQSPSNKVTEKGKDVELRCDPISGHTALYWYRQSLGQGLEFLIYFQGNSAPDKSGLPSDRFSAERTGGSVSTLTIQRTQQEDSAVYLCASSLATGDTQYFGPGTRLTVL.

The chain couples TRBV5-1 to TRBJ2-2; 7 bases line up with TRBD1. Germline V lookup: CDR1 SGHRS, CDR2 YFSETQ. CDR3 length: 13 amino acids. The CDR3 DNA reads TGCGCTACCGGGACAGACAACACCGGGGAGCTGTTTTTT. This gives the protein CATGTDNTGELFF.

This chain links TRBV9 with TRBJ2-1; D not resolved. With 0 bases removed from V and 10 bases from J, the gap between germline ends came to 11 bases. This CDR3 is 13 amino acids long. CDR1 is SGDLS, CDR2 YYNGEE, per germline. The CDR3 loop reads CASSVEKHTEQFF. CDR3 DNA sequence: TGTGCCAGCAGCGTAGAGAAGCATACCGAGCAGTTCTTC.

The J gene is TRBJ2-3, the V gene TRBV3-1 (or the pseudogene TRBV3-2); D may be TRBD2 (6 bases). Trimming left V 4 bases short and J 5 bases short, with 13 bases between. CDR1 and CDR2 (germline): LGHDT, YNNKEL (reference sequence). CDR3 length equals 14 residues. The DNA for the CDR3 is TGTGCCAGCAGCCCTACTAGCAAACTAGATACGCAGTATTTT. Its protein product is CASSPTSKLDTQYF.

J is TRBJ2-5 and V is TRBV5-5, with 8 bases that match TRBD2. Per germline, CDR1 SGHKS and CDR2 YYEKEE (reference sequence). The CDR3 consists of 17 residues. Trimming took 0 bases from V and 2 from J; bases not matched to a gene: 9. In DNA, the CDR3 is TGTGCCAGCAGCTTGGTGCGGGGGGCTAGTCGACAAGAGACCCAGTACTTC. Translation: CASSLVRGASRQETQYF.

The rearrangement links TRBV3-1 (or the pseudogene TRBV3-2) to TRBJ2-1; TRBD2 aligns across 14 bases. CDR3 length: 17 residues. Unmatched junction bases numbered 8, after V lost 2 bases and J lost 8 bases. Germline V gene sequence: CDR1 LGHDT, CDR2 YNNKEL (reference sequence). The CDR3 reads CASSQPPGTSGSYEQFF. CDR3 DNA: TGTGCCAGCAGCCAACCTCCCGGGACTAGCGGGAGCTATGAGCAGTTCTTC.

This chain uses TRBV28 with TRBJ2-7, with D hard to call. Trimming stripped 2 bases from V and 1 base from J, with 15 bases between. Germline CDR1 is MDHEN and CDR2 is SYDVKM. CDR3 size: 16 residues. The CDR3 region has the DNA TGTGCCAGCAGTTTAGCCGTAGCAGCCGGTTCCTACGAGCAGTACTTC. This sequence encodes CASSLAVAAGSYEQYF.

This chain links TRBV10-3 with TRBJ2-2; D is undetermined. V was shortened by 2 bases and J by 3 bases, with 10 bases between the two germline ends. This CDR3 contains 15 residues. Germline loops: CDR1 ENHRY, CDR2 SYGVKD. CDR3 in DNA: TGTGCCATCAGTGAGACCCGACTTGACACCGGGGAGCTGTTTTTT. Its protein product is CAISETRLDTGELFF.

This clone appeared once. V is TRBV10-3 and J is TRBJ2-1; D is perhaps TRBD2 (6 bases). Germline-derived CDR1 and CDR2 are ENHRY and SYGVKD. The CDR3 contains 15 residues. Trimming stripped 3 bases from V and 7 bases from J, with 16 bases between. The CDR3 region is CAISEPRGTGNEQFF. In DNA form, the CDR3 reads TGTGCCATCAGTGAACCCCGGGGGACCGGGAATGAGCAGTTCTTC.

CDR3 nucleotides: TGTGCCAGCAGTCTGTTCGATCAGCCCCAGCATTTT. It yields the protein CASSLFDQPQHF. V is TRBV12-3 or TRBV12-4 and J is TRBJ1-5, with unresolved D. The CDR3 is 12 amino acids. V was cut by 5 bases and J by 5 bases, with 7 bases left in between.

This chain joins TRBV6-5 and TRBJ2-2, with TRBD1 matching over 11 bases. This CDR3 is built from 16 residues. Looked up from germline, CDR1 is MNHEY and CDR2 is SVGAGI. The V segment lost 4 bases and the J segment 6 bases; nucleotides outside the gene matches: 7. The CDR3 DNA reads as TGTGCCAGCAGTTTCCGGACAGGGGGCAATCCCGGGGAGCTGTTTTTT. It translates to CASSFRTGGNPGELFF.